This is a list of T cell receptor beta chains from one sample in a study of cytotoxic CD8 clonotypes in ibrutinib-treated CLL. Clones were read by immunoSEQ multiplex PCR, and TCRdb kept only the in-frame ones, dropping some. The sample has approximately 46,000 clones, nearly 70% seen once. Specimen: PBMCs, collected after 12 months of ibrutinib treatment. These receptors came from a human donor with chronic lymphocytic leukemia. Both conserved end residues are part of each CDR3. Each record gives: J gene, V gene, clone size, D gene, CDR3 DNA, CDR3 protein. A D gene is named only where the DNA matches it firmly. For some rows the clone size is stated as once, few or many, or as a class when expanded; others skip it.

TRBJ1-1 TRBV15 NA TRBD1 TGTGCCACCAGCACCGGGGACAGTCCGAACACTGAAGCTTTCTTT CATSTGDSPNTEAFF
TRBJ2-7 TRBV5-1 NA TRBD2 TGCGCCAGCAGCGAGGGACTAGCGGGAGTCTCCGAGCAGTACTTC CASSEGLAGVSEQYF
TRBJ1-2 TRBV29-1 NA NA TGCAGCGTTGAAGATTGGGAAGTTTTAACTGACTATGGCTACACCTTC CSVEDWEVLTDYGYTF
TRBJ2-3 TRBV28 few NA TGTGCCAGCAGTTCGGCGTTGGGTAGCGCCGGTACGCAGTATTTT CASSSALGSAGTQYF
TRBJ1-5 TRBV27 NA TRBD1 TGTGCCAGCAGCCTACAGGGGACATATCAGCCCCAGCATTTT CASSLQGTYQPQHF
TRBJ2-1 TRBV7-7 few NA TGTGCCAGCAGCTCCTCCGACCAAAGCGGGCTGGCGGCCAATGAGCAGTTCTTC CASSSSDQSGLAANEQFF
TRBJ1-1 TRBV5-6 NA NA TGTGCCAGCAGCTCCAGAGGGGCAGGGGCGCTGAACACTGAAGCTTTCTTT CASSSRGAGALNTEAFF
TRBJ1-2 TRBV27 once NA TGTGCCAGCAGTTCATTCGAACGCTCGTCTGGCTACACCTTC CASSSFERSSGYTF
TRBJ2-3 TRBV28 medium-sized NA TGTGCCAGCAGTAGCGGAGTGATAACGCAGTATTTT CASSSGVITQYF
TRBJ1-4 TRBV7-2 NA NA TGTGCCAGCAGCCCAGAATTTGGGGGAGGGGAAAAACTGTTTTTT CASSPEFGGGEKLFF
TRBJ1-4 TRBV6-4 few NA TGTGCCAGCAGTGATGTGTATGAAAAACTGTTTTTT CASSDVYEKLFF
TRBJ1-5 TRBV28 NA TRBD1 TGTGCCAGCAGTTCCCGGACAGGACCCGGTCAGCCCCAGCATTTT CASSSRTGPGQPQHF
TRBJ2-7 TRBV2 NA NA TGTGCCAGCAGTGAATACGAGCAGTACTTC CASSEYEQYF
TRBJ2-7 TRBV30 NA NA TGTGCCTGGAGCGCCCAGGCGAGGAACGAGCAGTACTTC CAWSAQARNEQYF
TRBJ1-2 TRBV29-1 NA NA TGCAGCGTCGCCGGGTCTGACTATGGCTACACCTTC CSVAGSDYGYTF
TRBJ2-3 TRBV7-3 few TRBD2 TGTGCCAGCAGCTTAAGCGGGAGTCTCGCAGATACGCAGTATTTT CASSLSGSLADTQYF
TRBJ2-7 TRBV28 few TRBD1 TGTGCCGCCGCTAAGACAGGGGCCGTCCGCGAGCAGTACTTC CAAAKTGAVREQYF
TRBJ2-7 TRBV7-9 NA TRBD1 TGTGCCAGCAGTACCGGGACAGGGAACTACGAGCAGTACTTC CASSTGTGNYEQYF
TRBJ2-3 TRBV5-1 NA NA TGCGCCAGCAGCTTGGTACAGGGACAAACAGATACGCAGTATTTT CASSLVQGQTDTQYF
TRBJ1-1 TRBV28 NA NA TGTGCCAGCAACCCGGGGGGGAACACTGAAGCTTTCTTT CASNPGGNTEAFF
TRBJ1-2 TRBV5-1 NA NA TGCGCCAGCAGCGCTACAACCGACAGGAACTATGGCTACACCTTC CASSATTDRNYGYTF
TRBJ2-3 TRBV27 NA TRBD2 TGTGCCAGCAGTTTATATAGCGGGACGGGTACGCAGTATTTT CASSLYSGTGTQYF
TRBJ1-2 TRBV27 NA NA TGTGCCAGCAGTCCAAACCCCCCCGGGGCTTATGGCTACACCTTC CASSPNPPGAYGYTF
TRBJ2-3 TRBV7-8 NA TRBD2 TGTGCCAGCAGCTTACGCCTAGCGGGCACAGATACGCAGTATTTT CASSLRLAGTDTQYF
TRBJ1-2 TRBV30 NA NA TGTGCCTGGAGTGTTGTGCTGGAGGGTCCTGGCTACACCTTC CAWSVVLEGPGYTF
TRBJ2-3 TRBV5-1 few TRBD2 TGCGCCAGCAGCTTGGGGGCGACTAGCGGGACGGATACGCAGTATTTT CASSLGATSGTDTQYF
TRBJ2-1 TRBV6-6 NA NA TGTGCCAGCAGACACTACCGGGTTGGGGAGAATGAGCAGTTCTTC CASRHYRVGENEQFF
TRBJ1-5 TRBV28 few NA TGTGCCAGCAGTTCAGGGGCGGGTATCCAGCCCCAGCATTTT CASSSGAGIQPQHF
TRBJ1-1 TRBV5-1 NA NA TGCGCCAGCAGCTTGTGGGGAGAGAACACTGAAGCTTTCTTT CASSLWGENTEAFF
TRBJ2-3 TRBV27 NA TRBD1 TGTGCCAGCAGTTTCTTTTACAGGGGGCAGGGCACAGATACGCAGTATTTT CASSFFYRGQGTDTQYF
TRBJ1-1 TRBV29-1 NA NA TGCAGCGTGGGGGGCCTTTGGGGTGGCACTGAGGCTTTCTTT CSVGGLWGGTEAFF
TRBJ1-5 TRBV6-1 NA NA TGTGCCAGCAGTCCCGGGACAATCCGTCAGCCCCAGCATTTT CASSPGTIRQPQHF
TRBJ1-1 TRBV6-1 NA TRBD1 TGTGCCAGCAGAACGGGACAGGGCTACACTGAAGCTTTCTTT CASRTGQGYTEAFF
TRBJ2-3 TRBV4-1 NA NA TGCGCCAGCAGCCAGCGTGCAGGGCTAGCAGATACGCAGTATTTT CASSQRAGLADTQYF
TRBJ1-1 TRBV28 NA NA TGTGCCAGCAGAGCTCAGGGCGGGACCCGCGGGGACACTGAAGCTTTCTTT CASRAQGGTRGDTEAFF
TRBJ2-2 TRBV2 NA TRBD1 TGTGCCAGCAGTGTCGGACAGGGGTACGGGGAGCTGTTTTTT CASSVGQGYGELFF
TRBJ2-1 TRBV2 NA NA TGTGCCACCTATGGGGGGACCGGCCTCTCCTACAATGAGCAGTTCTTC CATYGGTGLSYNEQFF
TRBJ2-7 TRBV9 NA TRBD2 TGTGCCAGCAGCGGAACTAGCGGGTGGTACGAGCAGTACTTC CASSGTSGWYEQYF
TRBJ2-7 TRBV29-1 NA NA TGCAGCGTTGAAAGTCCGGAAAGCTCCTACGAGCAGTACTTC CSVESPESSYEQYF
TRBJ2-5 TRBV27 NA TRBD1 TGTGCCAGTTCACAGGGGTTTAGAGAGACCCAGTACTTC CASSQGFRETQYF
TRBJ2-7 TRBV5-4 NA NA TGTGCCAGCAGTATCGGACAGACTTCAACCTACGAGCAGTACTTC CASSIGQTSTYEQYF
TRBJ1-2 TRBV7-8 NA TRBD1 TGTGCCAGCAGCTTAGAGGGGACAGGGACAGGCTATGGCTACACCTTC CASSLEGTGTGYGYTF
TRBJ1-5 TRBV4-1 few NA TGCGCCAGCAGCCTCCAACCGGGGTCCAATCAGCCCCAGCATTTT CASSLQPGSNQPQHF
TRBJ1-2 TRBV6-5 NA NA TGTGCCAGCAGTTACTCGAGCGGTGGGACGTATGGCTACACCTTC CASSYSSGGTYGYTF
TRBJ2-7 TRBV27 NA NA TGTGCCAGCAGTTTTGTGGTAGGGATGGGCTACGAGCAGTACTTC CASSFVVGMGYEQYF
TRBJ2-7 TRBV14 NA TRBD2 TGTGCCAGCAGCCCCTTAGGGAGGGAGGACGCCTACGAGCAGTACTTC CASSPLGREDAYEQYF